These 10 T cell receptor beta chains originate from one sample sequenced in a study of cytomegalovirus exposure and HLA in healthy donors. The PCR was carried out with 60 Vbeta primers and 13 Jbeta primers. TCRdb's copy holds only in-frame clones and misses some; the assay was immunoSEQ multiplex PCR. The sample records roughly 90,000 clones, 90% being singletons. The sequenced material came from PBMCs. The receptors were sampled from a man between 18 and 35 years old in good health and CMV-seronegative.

Here the CDR3 reads CASRRFLNTGELFF. CDR3 DNA sequence: TGTGCCAGCAGGAGGTTTCTGAACACCGGGGAGCTGTTTTTT. This chain uses TRBV28 with TRBJ2-2; D unclear. This CDR3 has 14 amino acids. The germline gives CDR1 MDHEN, CDR2 SYDVKM. The V gene lost 6 bases and the J gene lost 1 base, with 9 bases spanning the gap.

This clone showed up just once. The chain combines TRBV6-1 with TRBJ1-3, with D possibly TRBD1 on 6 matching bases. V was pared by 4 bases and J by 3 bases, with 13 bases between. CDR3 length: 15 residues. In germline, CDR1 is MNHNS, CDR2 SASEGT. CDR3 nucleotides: TGTGCCAGCAGTGTTCCGGAGACAGGTGGAAACACCATATATTTT. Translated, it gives CASSVPETGGNTIYF.

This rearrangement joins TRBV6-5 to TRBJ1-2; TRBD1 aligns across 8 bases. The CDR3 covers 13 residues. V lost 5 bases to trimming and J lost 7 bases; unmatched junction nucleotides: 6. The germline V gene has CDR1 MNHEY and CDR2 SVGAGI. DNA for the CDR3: TGTGCCAGCAGTCCCCGGACAGGGCTTGGCTACACCTTC. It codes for CASSPRTGLGYTF.

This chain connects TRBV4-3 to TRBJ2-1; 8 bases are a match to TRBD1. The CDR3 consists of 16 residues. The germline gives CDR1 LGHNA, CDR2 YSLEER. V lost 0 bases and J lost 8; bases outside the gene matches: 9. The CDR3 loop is CASSQDGRTGRDEQFF. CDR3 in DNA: TGCGCCAGCAGCCAAGATGGCAGGACAGGGCGGGATGAGCAGTTCTTC.

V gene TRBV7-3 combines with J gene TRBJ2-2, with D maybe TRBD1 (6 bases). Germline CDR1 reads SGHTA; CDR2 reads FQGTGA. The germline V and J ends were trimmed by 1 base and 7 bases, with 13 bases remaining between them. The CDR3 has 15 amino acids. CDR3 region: CASSLRDTRGGELFF. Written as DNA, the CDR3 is TGTGCCAGCAGCTTAAGGGACACTAGGGGCGGGGAGCTGTTTTTT.

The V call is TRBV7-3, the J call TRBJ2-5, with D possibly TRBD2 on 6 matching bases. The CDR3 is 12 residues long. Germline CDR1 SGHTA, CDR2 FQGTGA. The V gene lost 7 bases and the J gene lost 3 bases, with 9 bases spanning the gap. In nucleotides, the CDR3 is TGTGCCAGCAAGCCTAGCGAAGAGACCCAGTACTTC. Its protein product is CASKPSEETQYF.

The DNA for the CDR3 is TGTGCCAGCAGTCGACAGGGTCTAAGGAGCAATCAGCCCCAGCATTTT. This codes for CASSRQGLRSNQPQHF. V is TRBV28 and J is TRBJ1-5, with 7 bases identical to TRBD1. Germline CDR1 reads MDHEN; CDR2 reads SYDVKM. The CDR3 spans 16 residues. With 5 bases clipped from V and 1 base from J, the junction kept 8 bases outside the gene matches. Looking up the rest from reference TRBV28 and TRBJ1-5 gives the full variable domain: DVKVTQSSRYLVKRTGEKVFLECVQDMDHENMFWYRQDPGLGLRLIYFSYDVKMKEKGDIPEGYSVSREKKERFSLILESASTNQTSMYLCASSRQGLRSNQPQHFGDGTRLSIL.

CDR3 in amino acids: CASSRTPRGNEQFF. The CDR3 DNA sequence: TGTGCCAGCAGTCGGACTCCCCGGGGGAATGAGCAGTTCTTC. The chain employs TRBV6-5 and TRBJ2-1, with D possibly TRBD2 on 6 matching bases. The V end lost 5 bases, the J end lost 7 bases, and 15 bases lay between the germline ends. The CDR3 contains 14 residues. From germline, CDR1 is MNHEY and CDR2 SVGAGI.

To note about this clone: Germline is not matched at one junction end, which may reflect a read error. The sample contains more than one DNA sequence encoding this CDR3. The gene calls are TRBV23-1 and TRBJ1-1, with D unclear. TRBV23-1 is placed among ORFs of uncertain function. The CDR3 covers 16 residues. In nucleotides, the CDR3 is TGCGCCAGCAGTCATTTAAGGCCTAGGAAGAACACTGAAGCTTTCTTC. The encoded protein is CASSHLRPRKNTEAFF.

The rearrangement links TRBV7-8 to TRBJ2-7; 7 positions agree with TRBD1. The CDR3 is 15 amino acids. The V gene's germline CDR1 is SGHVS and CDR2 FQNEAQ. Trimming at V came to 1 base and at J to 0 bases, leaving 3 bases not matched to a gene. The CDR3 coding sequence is TGTGCCAGCAGCTTAGGACAGGGTCCCTCCTACGAGCAGTACTTC. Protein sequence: CASSLGQGPSYEQYF.